This T cell receptor beta chain was identified during a study of control samples from healthy donors and cancer patients. The CDR3 consists of 15 residues. V trimming: 4 bases; J trimming: 5 bases; junction bases outside the gene matches: 6. In germline, CDR1 is SGHTA, CDR2 FQGTGA. Sequenced by immunoSEQ multiplex PCR; TCRdb stores in-frame clones only, minus some. The table includes 90,000 to 150,000 clones, around nine tenths detected once. Sequenced sample: blood. The chain recombines TRBV7-3 with TRBJ2-1; 9 nucleotides line up with TRBD2. The sequence was obtained from a man aged 25 to 40 in good health. The DNA of the CDR3 is TGTGCCAGCAGCTCGGGACTAGCAGGGCACAATGAGCAGTTCTTC. This encodes CASSSGLAGHNEQFF.